This entry lists 20 T cell receptor beta chains sequenced from one sample in a study of blood T cell repertoires in COVID-19. The table came from immunoSEQ multiplex PCR; TCRdb's copy has only in-frame clones and leaves some out. The table has just over 35,000 clones, about 81% seen once; the top ten hold less than 50%. The sample consisted of peripheral blood. The receptors were gathered from a human donor in a cohort sampled during active or convalescent COVID-19. The donor label of this sample is uncertain.

The chain carries TRBV7-9 and TRBJ2-5, with D possibly TRBD1 on 6 matching bases. V lost 1 base to trimming and J lost 4 bases, with 22 bases between them. The CDR3 runs to 18 residues. Germline lookup yields CDR1 SEHNR and CDR2 FQNEAQ (reference sequence). The CDR3 here is CASSLDTGKGSRRETQYF. CDR3 bases: TGTGCCAGCAGCTTAGATACAGGGAAGGGGAGCCGGAGAGAGACCCAGTACTTC. The full variable domain, its missing parts supplied by reference TRBV7-9 and TRBJ2-5, is DTGVSQNPRHKITKRGQNVTFRCDPISEHNRLYWYRQTLGQGPEFLTYFQNEAQLEKSRLLSDRFSAERPKGSFSTLEIQRTEQGDSAMYLCASSLDTGKGSRRETQYFGPGTRLLVL.

The CDR3 protein is CASSEDFHPSYEQYF. The DNA of the CDR3 is TGTGCCAGCAGTGAAGACTTCCACCCATCCTACGAGCAGTACTTC. J is TRBJ2-7 and V is TRBV2; D ambiguous. Germline V gives CDR1 SNHLY, CDR2 FYNNEI. The CDR3 is 15 residues long. V dropped 1 base and J dropped 1 base, with 11 bases sitting between them.

This sequence joins TRBV24-1 and TRBJ2-2; maybe TRBD2 (6 bases). Trimming left V 2 bases short and J 7 bases short, with 13 bases between. The germline V gene has CDR1 KGHDR and CDR2 SFDVKD. This CDR3 contains 15 residues. The CDR3 nucleotides read TGTGCCACCAGTGATTCGGGGGATGTGGACGGGGAGCTGTTTTTT. Its translation is CATSDSGDVDGELFF.

This clone was counted between two and nine times. This chain joins TRBV7-8 and TRBJ1-6; D is undetermined. The CDR3 is made up of 15 amino acids. Germline CDR1 reads SGHVS; CDR2 reads FQNEAQ. V shed 3 bases and J shed 8 bases, with 14 bases lying between them. In DNA, the CDR3 is TGTGCCAGCAGCTTGCAGCCCCGAGCGGATTCACCCCTCCACTTT. Residues: CASSLQPRADSPLHF.

The rearrangement uses TRBV6-5 and TRBJ2-7; TRBD2 matches at 7 bases. The CDR3 is 14 residues long. The ends lost 6 bases at V and 3 bases at J; junction bases unmatched: 8. Germline CDR1 reads MNHEY; CDR2 reads SVGAGI. CDR3 in amino acids: CASSEGGSVYEQYF. CDR3 sequence (DNA): TGTGCCAGCAGCGAGGGCGGGAGCGTCTACGAGCAGTACTTC.

The chain links TRBV7-2 to TRBJ2-5; 11 nucleotides line up with TRBD1. The length of the CDR3 is 14 residues. With 5 bases clipped from V and 5 bases from J, the junction kept 4 bases outside the gene matches. CDR1 and CDR2 (germline): SGHTA, FQGNSA. This chain's CDR3 is CASSPGTGGETQYF. The CDR3 nucleotides are TGTGCCAGCAGCCCAGGGACAGGGGGGGAGACCCAGTACTTC.

This sequence joins TRBV4-3 and TRBJ2-2, with D perhaps TRBD2 (6 bases). In germline, CDR1 is LGHNA, CDR2 YSLEER. V was trimmed by 4 bases and J by 4 bases, leaving 16 bases between them. CDR3 length: 16 amino acids. Here the CDR3 DNA reads TGCGCCAGCAGCCGTCAGGAGGGGCTGGGCACCGGGGAGCTGTTTTTT. It encodes CASSRQEGLGTGELFF.

The V gene is TRBV18, the J gene TRBJ2-5; no clear D gene. CDR3 length: 17 residues. Per germline, CDR1 KGHSH and CDR2 LQKENI. V lost 1 base and J 4 bases, leaving 19 bases between the germline ends. The CDR3 nucleotides are TGTGCCAGCTCACCACGTGGCTCCGGATCCCCAGGAGAGACCCAGTACTTC. This sequence encodes CASSPRGSGSPGETQYF.

This sequence joins TRBV9 and TRBJ1-1, with 10 bases that match TRBD1. Germline CDR1 is SGDLS and CDR2 is YYNGEE. CDR3 length: 13 residues. V lost 0 bases, J lost 11 bases, and 4 bases stayed unmatched. The CDR3 region has the DNA TGTGCCAGCAGCGTAGGGGACAGGGGTAATGCTTTCTTT. This sequence encodes CASSVGDRGNAFF. Complete variable domain (other parts from reference TRBV9 and TRBJ1-1): DSGVTQTPKHLITATGQRVTLRCSPRSGDLSVYWYQQSLDQGLQFLIQYYNGEERAKGNILERFSAQQFPDLHSELNLSSLELGDSALYFCASSVGDRGNAFFGQGTRLTVV.

The chain combines TRBV3-1 (or the pseudogene TRBV3-2) with TRBJ2-7; 13 bases agree with TRBD2. The CDR3 runs to 13 residues. Per the germline V gene, CDR1 is LGHDT and CDR2 is YNNKEL (reference sequence). V was clipped by 7 bases and J by 10 bases; unmatched bases: 7. CDR3 sequence reads: CASMRLAGGHQYF. The CDR3 DNA sequence: TGTGCCAGCATGAGACTAGCGGGAGGTCACCAGTACTTC.

The chain recombines TRBV2 with TRBJ2-3; 12 bases are shared with TRBD1. Germline V lookup: CDR1 SNHLY, CDR2 FYNNEI. This CDR3 is 15 amino acids long. The junction had 13 bases not matched to a gene; V was cut back by 7 bases and J by 11 bases. The CDR3 sequence: CASTTGTGGITGQYF. CDR3 in DNA: TGTGCCAGCACTACCGGGACAGGGGGCATCACGGGGCAGTATTTT.

Judged by abundance, this clone is medium-sized. The V and J genes are TRBV3-1 (or the pseudogene TRBV3-2) and TRBJ2-7; the match to TRBD2 covers 14 bases. V lost 5 bases to trimming and J lost 3 bases; unmatched junction nucleotides: 3. The germline CDR1 and CDR2 sequences are LGHDT and YNNKEL (reference sequence). This CDR3 is 15 amino acids long. The CDR3 loop reads CASSEGLAGDYEQYF. The CDR3 DNA is TGTGCCAGCAGCGAGGGACTAGCGGGAGACTACGAGCAGTACTTC.

The CDR3 DNA follows: TGTGCCAGCAGTCTATGGGGGCGGAACACTGAAGCTTTCTTT. This gives the protein CASSLWGRNTEAFF. V and J are TRBV27 and TRBJ1-1; D might be TRBD1 (6 bases). This CDR3 comprises 14 residues. The V end was cut by 5 bases, the J end by 1 base, with 11 bases between. Germline V gene data show CDR1 as MNHEY and CDR2 as SMNVEV (reference sequence).

The rearrangement joins TRBV2 to TRBJ1-2; maybe TRBD1 (5 bases). This CDR3 is 13 amino acids long. Trimming removed 6 bases from V and 4 bases from J, with 12 bases in between. CDR1 and CDR2 from the germline V gene are SNHLY and FYNNEI. CDR3 loop: CASRGGAVYGYTF. Written as DNA, the CDR3 is TGTGCCAGCAGGGGCGGGGCGGTCTATGGCTACACCTTC. The full variable domain, rest sourced from reference TRBV2 and TRBJ1-2, is EPEVTQTPSHQVTQMGQEVILRCVPISNHLYFYWYRQILGQKVEFLVSFYNNEISEKSEIFDDQFSVERPDGSNFTLKIRSTKLEDSAMYFCASRGGAVYGYTFGSGTRLTVV.

The V and J genes are TRBV19 and TRBJ2-7, with a possible D match to TRBD1 (6 bases). This CDR3 comprises 13 residues. Germline CDR1 is LNHDA and CDR2 is SQIVND (reference sequence). The V and J ends lost 7 bases and 2 bases respectively, with 12 bases between them. The CDR3 DNA reads TGTGCCAGTACCGGTGGACAGACCTACGAGCAGTACTTC. Translating gives CASTGGQTYEQYF.

The rearrangement links TRBV4-1 to TRBJ2-3; 10 positions agree with TRBD2. The CDR3 spans 12 residues. Trimming removed 5 bases from V and 14 bases from J; junction bases left unmatched: 7. Germline values: CDR1 MGHRA, CDR2 YSYEKL. DNA for the CDR3: TGCGCCAGCAGCGCGACTAGCGGGCCGAGGTATTTT. It codes for CASSATSGPRYF.

J is TRBJ2-6 and V is TRBV29-1, with D perhaps matching TRBD2 (6 bases). CDR3 length equals 13 residues. Trimming removed 6 bases from V and 2 bases from J, with 8 bases in between. The V gene's germline CDR1 is SQVTM and CDR2 ANQGSEA. In nucleotides, the CDR3 is TGCAGCGTCGGCGGGGCTGGGGCCAACGTCCTGACTTTC. Protein product: CSVGGAGANVLTF.

This chain links TRBV29-1 with TRBJ1-4; D remains ambiguous. V shed 7 bases and J shed 8 bases, with 11 bases lying between them. The CDR3 sequence is 11 residues long. Germline CDR1 and CDR2: SQVTM and ANQGSEA. The CDR3 loop is CSEVSGEKLFF. In DNA, the CDR3 is TGCAGCGAAGTCTCCGGGGAAAAACTGTTTTTT.

The V and J genes are TRBV27 and TRBJ1-6; 7 positions match TRBD1. This CDR3 comprises 14 residues. From germline, CDR1 is MNHEY and CDR2 SMNVEV (reference sequence). Germline trimming cut 5 bases from V and 11 bases from J; bases unmatched to any gene: 9. In DNA, the CDR3 is TGTGCCAGCAGTCTAGGGACAGTGGGGACACCCCTCCACTTT. Amino acid sequence: CASSLGTVGTPLHF.

The chain employs TRBV19 and TRBJ2-1; 11 bases are shared with TRBD2. This CDR3 is 15 amino acids long. Germline assignment: CDR1 LNHDA and CDR2 SQIVND (reference sequence). The V gene end was trimmed by 4 bases and the J gene end by 6 bases; junction bases not matched to a gene: 5. CDR3: CASSKLAGGLNEQFF. CDR3 coding DNA: TGTGCCAGTAGTAAGCTAGCGGGAGGTCTCAATGAGCAGTTCTTC.